This TCR beta chain came from a study of cytomegalovirus exposure and HLA in healthy donors. Regarding the study as a whole: Specificity of a few CMV-associated chains for CMV antigens was verified in vitro. First-cohort TCR clusters tended to co-occur in the approximately 110 validation repertoires, a later analysis found.

This clone showed up just a few times. Its antigen is currently unknown. The assay was immunoSEQ multiplex PCR, and TCRdb's table has in-frame clones only and misses some. The data contain over 150,000 clones, more than 65% of them singletons. The CDR3 totals 19 residues. Germline values: CDR1 LNHNV, CDR2 YYDKDF (reference sequence). V shed 2 bases and J shed 4 bases, with 26 bases lying between them. This TCR came from a woman aged 18-29 years in good health and CMV-seropositive. The chain links TRBV15 to TRBJ1-1; D is perhaps TRBD1 (5 bases). The sequenced material came from PBMCs. This CDR3 reads CATSRPSGRPASRGTEAFF. CDR3 bases: TGTGCCACCAGCAGACCTTCAGGACGGCCGGCTTCTAGGGGCACTGAAGCTTTCTTT.